Detailed here is one TCR beta chain. The specificity of this receptor is unknown. A read error is possible here, since a much larger clone lies one base away. CDR3 length: 15 amino acids, cysteine to phenylalanine. Only CDR3 DNA is held: 45 bases, read in frame from base 1. The source of the sample is a study of T cells after yellow fever vaccination (dated by TCRdb to about 2019). As for the study more broadly: The SMART-Seq v4 Ultra Low Input RNA kit was used to prepare libraries from fractions with low cell numbers. Bulk TCR alpha and beta repertoires were sequenced longitudinally to track T-cell clones before and after primary and booster YFV17D yellow fever vaccination. Blood was drawn at multiple timepoints before and after primary and secondary immunization, with bulk PBMC replicates and cell subsets isolated. The cohort comprised two healthy male donors, one aged 18 to 30 and one aged 30 to 40 years.

Explained via the paper, the treatment or condition label denotes: live attenuated yellow fever vaccine strain. A standard Ficoll-Paque protocol was used to isolate PBMCs from peripheral blood. Dynabeads CD4 and CD8 positive selection kits were used to isolate the CD4 and CD8 T-cell fractions. TriZol was used to extract RNA from bulk PBMCs, CD4 and CD8 fractions, and dextramer-positive and dextramer-negative fractions. Study-wide findings and limitations: After the booster, most of the clones that had expanded following primary vaccination were detected again (roughly 96% of CD4 and 85% to 90% of CD8), which suggests that memory was broadly maintained. Because the study included only a couple of donors, the extent to which the findings can be generalized is limited. A small share of clonotypes was detected in both CD4 and CD8 compartments, with the overlap likely arising from convergent recombination. The secondary T-cell response was weaker than the primary response but faster, peaking on day 5 instead of day 15. FACS-sorted repertoires could contain abundant contaminating clonotypes from the bulk population, so computational filtering was required.

Synthesis of TCR cDNA relied on 5'RACE template switching, a step that introduced a universal primer site along with unique molecular identifiers. Priming of cDNA synthesis was performed from both the TCR alpha and TCR beta constant segments. Library amplification used two PCR steps, and the second PCR step added sample barcodes and sequencing adapters. Sequencing of libraries was performed on Illumina HiSeq 2500 (2x100 bp) or NovaSeq (2x150 bp). In the authors' own workflow: MIGEC handled demultiplexing of reads and collapsing into UMI consensus sequences, while MiXCR performed V(D)J alignment. Using edgeR on replicate PBMC samples, clonotypes were called vaccine-responding if FDR was below 0.01 and the log2 fold change was above 5 up to day 15. Each bulk clonotype received a CD4 or CD8 identity based on whether the sequenced CD4 or CD8 repertoire contained that clonotype at higher abundance. The public reads were reprocessed in TCRdb via fastp at Q25 and MiXCR, keeping in-frame beta chains. Records with the same CDR3 protein are collapsed into one entry carrying the most frequent genes and DNA. TCRdb's processing, not the authors', yielded these V and J calls. Across this sample there are 90,000 to 150,000 distinct CDR3 sequences, with around 7.2% seen only once. The biggest ten clones account for approximately 2.7% of the sample.

This receptor was obtained from a man aged 18 to 35 who received the YFV17D yellow fever vaccine. The chain joins TRBV12-3 or TRBV12-4 to TRBJ1-2; the D region possibly corresponds to TRBD1 (6 bases align). The specimen was CD4+ T cells sorted from PBMCs, collected approximately 40 days after the first yellow fever vaccination. The CDR3 protein is CARSSRGGANYGYTF. The DNA sequence follows: TGTGCCAGAAGTTCGCGAGGGGGGGCTAACTATGGCTACACCTTC.